This paragraph reports one TCR beta chain. Its antigen is undetermined. The sample comes from a study of cytomegalovirus exposure and HLA in healthy donors. Overall study context: The same platform was used for the 110 or so validation repertoires and the approximately 670 first-cohort repertoires, a later analysis reported.

Findings of the study overall: It was 150 or so TCR beta chains that were listed as cytomegalovirus-associated. In vitro, a few CMV-associated chains proved specific for CMV antigens.

V lost 1 base and J lost 5, with 17 bases in between. This CDR3 comprises 17 residues. The V gene's germline CDR1 is LGHNA and CDR2 YNFKEQ. Clones were read by immunoSEQ multiplex PCR, and TCRdb kept only the in-frame ones, dropping some. Of some 150,000 clones listed, approximately 90% were seen once; the top ten hold about 1.5%. The material sequenced was PBMCs. The chain is built from TRBV4-2 and TRBJ1-4; TRBD1 might be the D (5 bases). This clonotype was sampled from a woman aged 25 to 45 in good health and CMV-seronegative. CDR3 in amino acids: CASSQGTAGRSNEKLFF. The CDR3 region has the DNA TGTGCCAGCAGCCAAGGTACTGCAGGGCGCTCCAATGAAAAACTGTTTTTT.